This T cell receptor (beta chain) was profiled in a study of neoadjuvant anti-PD-1 for oral cavity cancer. Study background: Nivolumab at 3 mg/kg was mostly given biweekly, three to four doses, pre-surgery. Study-wide results and caveats: Each response group had just a few patients in TCR analyses. PBMC Gini-index clonality exceeded responders' in non-responders post-nivolumab.

Time point meaning: after neoadjuvant nivolumab, at surgical resection. Analysis of PBMCs was direct, with no culture step. To note about this clone: Its antigen remains unidentified.

Generated by immunoSEQ multiplex PCR, the TCRdb table keeps only in-frame clones and is missing some. This sample has several thousand clones, with around 66% found just once. V gave up 6 bases and J gave up 2 bases; unmatched junction bases: 2. Germline CDR1 is MNHNS and CDR2 is SASEGT. The CDR3 is 14 residues long. The TCR comes from a person aged 35-79 years with oral cavity squamous cell carcinoma. The rearrangement links TRBV6-1 to TRBJ2-3; 10 bases agree with TRBD2. The sample here was PBMCs, taken after nivolumab (anti-PD-1) treatment. CDR3 DNA: TGTGCCAGCAGACTAGCGGGGAACACAGATACGCAGTATTTT. Protein sequence: CASRLAGNTDTQYF.